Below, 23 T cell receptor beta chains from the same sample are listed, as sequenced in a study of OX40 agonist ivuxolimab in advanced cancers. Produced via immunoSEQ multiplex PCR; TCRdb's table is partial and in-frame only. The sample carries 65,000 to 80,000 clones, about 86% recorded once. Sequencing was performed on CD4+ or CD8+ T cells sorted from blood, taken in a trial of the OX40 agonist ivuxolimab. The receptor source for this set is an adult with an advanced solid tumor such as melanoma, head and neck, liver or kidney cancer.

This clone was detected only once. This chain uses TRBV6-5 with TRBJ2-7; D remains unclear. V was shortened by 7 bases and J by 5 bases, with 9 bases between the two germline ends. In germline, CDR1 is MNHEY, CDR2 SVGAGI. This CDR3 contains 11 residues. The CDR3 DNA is TGTGCCAGCACCACGGGCCACGAGCAGTACTTC. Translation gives CASTTGHEQYF.

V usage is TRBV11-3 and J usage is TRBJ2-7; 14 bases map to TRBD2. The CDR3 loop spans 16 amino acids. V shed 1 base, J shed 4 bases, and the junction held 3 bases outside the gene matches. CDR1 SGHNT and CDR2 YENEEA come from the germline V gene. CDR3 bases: TGTGCCAGCAGCTTAGGGACTAGCGGGAGGATGTACGAGCAGTACTTC. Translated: CASSLGTSGRMYEQYF.

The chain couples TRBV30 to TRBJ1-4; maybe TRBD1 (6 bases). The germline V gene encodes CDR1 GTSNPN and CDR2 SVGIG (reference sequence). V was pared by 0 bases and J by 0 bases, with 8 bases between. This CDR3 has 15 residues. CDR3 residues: CAWSVQGTTNEKLFF. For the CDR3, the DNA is TGTGCCTGGAGTGTACAGGGTACAACTAATGAAAAACTGTTTTTT.

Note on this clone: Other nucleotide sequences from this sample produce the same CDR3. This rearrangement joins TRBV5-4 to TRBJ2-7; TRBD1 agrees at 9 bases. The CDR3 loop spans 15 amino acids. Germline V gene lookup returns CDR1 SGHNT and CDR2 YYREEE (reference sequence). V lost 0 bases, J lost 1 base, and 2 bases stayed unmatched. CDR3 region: CASSLDGTGSYEQYF. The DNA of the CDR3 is TGTGCCAGCAGCTTGGACGGGACAGGGTCCTACGAGCAGTACTTC.

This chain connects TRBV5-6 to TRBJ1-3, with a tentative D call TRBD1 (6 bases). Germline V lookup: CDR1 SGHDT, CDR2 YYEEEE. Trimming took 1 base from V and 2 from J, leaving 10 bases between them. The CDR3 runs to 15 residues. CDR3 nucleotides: TGTGCCAGCAGCTTGTGGGGGGCCCCTGGAAACACCATATATTTT. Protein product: CASSLWGAPGNTIYF. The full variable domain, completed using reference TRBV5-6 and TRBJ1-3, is DAGVTQSPTHLIKTRGQQVTLRCSPKSGHDTVSWYQQALGQGPQFIFQYYEEEERQRGNFPDRFSGHQFPNYSSELNVNALLLGDSALYLCASSLWGAPGNTIYFGEGSWLTVV.

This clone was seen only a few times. For the CDR3, the DNA is TGTGCCAGCAGTGAAGCGTCGTGGGACAGTTCCTACGAGCAGTACTTC. Translating gives CASSEASWDSSYEQYF. The chain combines TRBV6-1 with TRBJ2-7; the match to TRBD1 covers 7 bases. Losses at the gene ends were 0 bases for V and 1 base for J; bases not matched to a gene: 6. In germline, CDR1 is MNHNS, CDR2 SASEGT. The CDR3 totals 16 residues.

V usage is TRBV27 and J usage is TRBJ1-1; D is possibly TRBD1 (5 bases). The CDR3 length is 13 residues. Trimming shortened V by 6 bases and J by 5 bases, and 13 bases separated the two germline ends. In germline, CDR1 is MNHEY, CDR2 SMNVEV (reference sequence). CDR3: CASRNTGGTEAFF. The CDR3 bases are TGTGCCAGCAGAAACACGGGGGGAACTGAAGCTTTCTTT.

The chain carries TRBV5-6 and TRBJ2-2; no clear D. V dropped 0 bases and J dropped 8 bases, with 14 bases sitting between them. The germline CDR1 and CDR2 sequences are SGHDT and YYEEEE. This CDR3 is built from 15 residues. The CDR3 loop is CASSLVRQAPGELFF. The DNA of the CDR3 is TGTGCCAGCAGCTTGGTACGTCAGGCACCTGGGGAGCTGTTTTTT.

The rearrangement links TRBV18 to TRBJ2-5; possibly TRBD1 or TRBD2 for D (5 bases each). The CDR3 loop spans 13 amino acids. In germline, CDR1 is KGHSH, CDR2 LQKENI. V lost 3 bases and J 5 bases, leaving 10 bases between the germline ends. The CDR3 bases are TGTGCCAGCTCACCGGGGGTCTGGGAGACCCAGTACTTC. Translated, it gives CASSPGVWETQYF.

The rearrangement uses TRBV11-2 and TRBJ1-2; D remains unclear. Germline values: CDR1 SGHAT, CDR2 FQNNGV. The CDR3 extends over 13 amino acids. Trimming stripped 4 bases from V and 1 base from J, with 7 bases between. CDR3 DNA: TGTGCCAGCAGCTCGACCAATAACTATGGCTACACCTTC. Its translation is CASSSTNNYGYTF.

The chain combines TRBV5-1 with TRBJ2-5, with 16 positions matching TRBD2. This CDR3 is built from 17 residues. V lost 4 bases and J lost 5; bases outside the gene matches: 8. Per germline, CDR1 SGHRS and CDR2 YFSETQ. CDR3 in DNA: TGCGCCAGCAGCCACCTCGGGACTAGCGGGAGGGGGGAGACCCAGTACTTC. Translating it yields CASSHLGTSGRGETQYF. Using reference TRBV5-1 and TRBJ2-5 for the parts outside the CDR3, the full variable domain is KAGVTQTPRYLIKTRGQQVTLSCSPISGHRSVSWYQQTPGQGLQFLFEYFSETQRNKGNFPGRFSGRQFSNSRSEMNVSTLELGDSALYLCASSHLGTSGRGETQYFGPGTRLLVL.

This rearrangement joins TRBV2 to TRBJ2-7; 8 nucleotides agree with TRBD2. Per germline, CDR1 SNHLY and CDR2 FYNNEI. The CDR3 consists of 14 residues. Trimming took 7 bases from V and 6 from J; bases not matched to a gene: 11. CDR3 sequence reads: CASKSREGPGEQYF. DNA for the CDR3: TGTGCCAGCAAGTCCCGGGAGGGCCCGGGCGAGCAGTACTTC. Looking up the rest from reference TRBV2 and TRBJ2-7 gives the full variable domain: EPEVTQTPSHQVTQMGQEVILRCVPISNHLYFYWYRQILGQKVEFLVSFYNNEISEKSEIFDDQFSVERPDGSNFTLKIRSTKLEDSAMYFCASKSREGPGEQYFGPGTRLTVT.

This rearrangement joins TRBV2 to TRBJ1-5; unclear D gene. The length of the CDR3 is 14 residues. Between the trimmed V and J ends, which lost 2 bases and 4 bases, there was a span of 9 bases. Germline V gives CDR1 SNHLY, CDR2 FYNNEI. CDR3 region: CASSEISYNQPQHF. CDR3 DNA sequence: TGTGCCAGCAGTGAAATCAGCTATAATCAGCCCCAGCATTTT.

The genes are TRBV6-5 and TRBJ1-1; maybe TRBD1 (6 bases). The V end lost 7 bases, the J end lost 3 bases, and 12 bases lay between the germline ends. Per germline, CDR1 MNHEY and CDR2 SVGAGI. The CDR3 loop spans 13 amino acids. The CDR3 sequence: CASNIPGDTEAFF. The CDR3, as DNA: TGTGCCAGCAACATCCCAGGGGACACTGAAGCTTTCTTT.

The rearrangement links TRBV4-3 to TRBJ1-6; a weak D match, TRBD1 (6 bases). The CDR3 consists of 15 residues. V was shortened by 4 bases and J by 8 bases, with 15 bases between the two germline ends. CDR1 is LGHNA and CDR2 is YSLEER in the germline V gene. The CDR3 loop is CASSRMGGGDSPLHF. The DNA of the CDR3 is TGCGCCAGCAGCCGCATGGGGGGCGGAGATTCACCCCTCCACTTT.

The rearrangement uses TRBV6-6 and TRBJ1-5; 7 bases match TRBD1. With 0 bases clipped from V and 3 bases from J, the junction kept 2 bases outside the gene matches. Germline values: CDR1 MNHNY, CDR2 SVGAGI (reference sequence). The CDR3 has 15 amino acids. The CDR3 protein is CASSYSGQVNQPQHF. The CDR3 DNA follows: TGTGCCAGCAGTTACTCAGGACAGGTCAATCAGCCCCAGCATTTT.

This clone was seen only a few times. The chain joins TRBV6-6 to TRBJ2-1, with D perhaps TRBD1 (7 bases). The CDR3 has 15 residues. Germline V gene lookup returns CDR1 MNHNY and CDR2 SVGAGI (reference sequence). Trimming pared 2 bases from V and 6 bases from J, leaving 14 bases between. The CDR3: CASSYGRGEVNEQFF. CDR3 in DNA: TGTGCCAGCAGTTACGGCAGGGGGGAGGTCAATGAGCAGTTCTTC.

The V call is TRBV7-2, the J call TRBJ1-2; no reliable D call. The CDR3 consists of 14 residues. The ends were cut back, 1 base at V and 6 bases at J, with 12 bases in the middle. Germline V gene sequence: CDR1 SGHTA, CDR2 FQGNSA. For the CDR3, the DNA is TGTGCCAGCAGCTTAGATCCGCGGTCCCATGGCTACACCTTC. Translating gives CASSLDPRSHGYTF.

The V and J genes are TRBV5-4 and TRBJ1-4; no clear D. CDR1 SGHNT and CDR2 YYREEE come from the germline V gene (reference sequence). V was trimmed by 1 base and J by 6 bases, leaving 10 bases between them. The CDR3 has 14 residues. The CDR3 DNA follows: TGTGCCAGCAGCTTGCGAGGGTGGGATGAAAAACTGTTTTTT. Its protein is CASSLRGWDEKLFF.

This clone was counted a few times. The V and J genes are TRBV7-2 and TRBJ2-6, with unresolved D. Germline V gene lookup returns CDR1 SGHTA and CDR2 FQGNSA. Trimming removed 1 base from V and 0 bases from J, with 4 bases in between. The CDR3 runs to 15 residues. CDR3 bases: TGTGCCAGCAGCTTAGATTTCTCTGGGGCCAACGTCCTGACTTTC. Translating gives CASSLDFSGANVLTF.

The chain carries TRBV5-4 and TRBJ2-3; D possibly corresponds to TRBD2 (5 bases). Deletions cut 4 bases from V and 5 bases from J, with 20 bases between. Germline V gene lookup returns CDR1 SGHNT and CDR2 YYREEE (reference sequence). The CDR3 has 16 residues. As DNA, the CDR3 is TGTGCCAGCAGCAGCGTGCCCGGACTGCTTGGAGATACGCAGTATTTT. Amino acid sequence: CASSSVPGLLGDTQYF.

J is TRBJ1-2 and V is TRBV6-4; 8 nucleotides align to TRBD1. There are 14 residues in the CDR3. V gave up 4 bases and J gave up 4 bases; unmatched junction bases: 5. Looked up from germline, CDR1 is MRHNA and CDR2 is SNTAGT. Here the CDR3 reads CASSADRAGYGYTF. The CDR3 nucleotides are TGTGCCAGCAGTGCGGACAGGGCGGGCTATGGCTACACCTTC.

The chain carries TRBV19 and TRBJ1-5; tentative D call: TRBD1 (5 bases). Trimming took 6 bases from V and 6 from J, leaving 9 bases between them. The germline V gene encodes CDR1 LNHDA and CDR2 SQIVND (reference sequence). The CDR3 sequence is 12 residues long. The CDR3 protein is CASRLGPQPQHF. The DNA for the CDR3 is TGTGCCAGTAGGTTGGGGCCTCAGCCCCAGCATTTT.